Listed below are T cell receptor beta chains from one sample, sequenced in a study of cytomegalovirus exposure and HLA in healthy donors. The table came from immunoSEQ multiplex PCR; TCRdb's copy has only in-frame clones and leaves some out. Among about 230,000 clones listed, around 80% were seen once. Material for sequencing was PBMCs. The receptor set was obtained from a woman aged 55-75 years in good health and CMV-seropositive. Each CDR3 is given with its conserved first and last residue. A D gene is named only where the DNA matches it firmly. Rows may omit the clone size; those that give it use once, few, many or a size class.

d_gene: NA; len: 12; v_gene: TRBV6-1; abundance: NA; j_gene: TRBJ2-2; CDR3aa: CAGRPNTGELFF; CDR3nt: TGTGCCGGGAGGCCCAACACCGGGGAGCTGTTTTTT
d_gene: TRBD1; len: 14; v_gene: TRBV10-1; abundance: NA; j_gene: TRBJ1-2; CDR3aa: CASSEGQGPSGYTF; CDR3nt: TGCGCCAGCAGTGAGGGACAGGGCCCTAGTGGCTACACCTTC
d_gene: TRBD2; len: 17; v_gene: TRBV27; abundance: once; j_gene: TRBJ2-3; CDR3aa: CASRRTSGGFSTDTQYF; CDR3nt: TGTGCCAGCAGACGGACTAGCGGGGGGTTTAGCACAGATACGCAGTATTTT
d_gene: NA; len: 18; v_gene: TRBV7-8; abundance: few; j_gene: TRBJ1-1; CDR3aa: CASRSISRLKQANTEAFF; CDR3nt: TGTGCCAGCAGATCTATATCGCGGCTTAAACAGGCGAACACTGAAGCTTTCTTT
d_gene: NA; len: 12; v_gene: TRBV2; abundance: NA; j_gene: TRBJ2-7; CDR3aa: CASRLGGDEQYF; CDR3nt: TGTGCCAGCAGGTTAGGAGGCGACGAGCAGTACTTC
d_gene: NA; len: 14; v_gene: TRBV19; abundance: NA; j_gene: TRBJ2-7; CDR3aa: CASSKTEDSYEQYF; CDR3nt: TGTGCCAGTAGTAAAACGGAAGACAGCTACGAGCAGTACTTC
d_gene: NA; len: 15; v_gene: TRBV5-6; abundance: NA; j_gene: TRBJ1-1; CDR3aa: CASSFPGLMNTEAFF; CDR3nt: TGTGCCAGCAGCTTCCCAGGGTTGATGAACACTGAAGCTTTCTTT
d_gene: NA; len: 12; v_gene: TRBV2; abundance: once; j_gene: TRBJ2-7; CDR3aa: CASTPGSYEQYF; CDR3nt: TGTGCCAGCACCCCGGGGAGCTACGAGCAGTACTTC
d_gene: TRBD1; len: 16; v_gene: TRBV7-9; abundance: NA; j_gene: TRBJ1-2; CDR3aa: CASSLFDPGTGTGHTF; CDR3nt: TGTGCCAGCAGCTTATTTGACCCCGGGACAGGGACGGGCCACACCTTC
d_gene: NA; len: 12; v_gene: TRBV5-1; abundance: NA; j_gene: TRBJ2-2; CDR3aa: CASSLKFGELFF; CDR3nt: TGCGCCAGCAGCCTAAAATTCGGGGAGCTGTTTTTT
d_gene: NA; len: 15; v_gene: TRBV6-1; abundance: NA; j_gene: TRBJ1-4; CDR3aa: CASTGQPATNEKLFF; CDR3nt: TGTGCCAGCACCGGACAGCCTGCAACTAATGAAAAACTGTTTTTT
d_gene: TRBD2; len: 15; v_gene: TRBV27; abundance: NA; j_gene: TRBJ2-1; CDR3aa: CASSLPRGGYNEQFF; CDR3nt: TGTGCCAGCAGTTTACCCCGCGGGGGGTACAATGAGCAGTTCTTC
d_gene: TRBD1; len: 16; v_gene: TRBV7-8; abundance: NA; j_gene: TRBJ1-3; CDR3aa: CASSEGGQSSGNTIYF; CDR3nt: TGTGCCAGCAGCGAGGGGGGACAGTCATCTGGAAACACCATATATTTT
d_gene: NA; len: 16; v_gene: TRBV9; abundance: NA; j_gene: TRBJ2-7; CDR3aa: CASSPRLLRGSYEQYF; CDR3nt: TGTGCCAGCAGCCCGCGACTCCTTCGTGGGTCCTACGAGCAGTACTTC
d_gene: NA; len: 14; v_gene: TRBV9; abundance: NA; j_gene: TRBJ1-5; CDR3aa: CASSVGQNNQPQHF; CDR3nt: TGTGCCAGCAGCGTCGGACAGAACAATCAGCCCCAGCATTTT
d_gene: NA; len: 15; v_gene: TRBV18; abundance: NA; j_gene: TRBJ1-4; CDR3aa: CASSPPAQDNEKLFF; CDR3nt: TGTGCCAGCTCACCACCGGCCCAGGATAATGAAAAACTGTTTTTT
d_gene: NA; len: 14; v_gene: TRBV1; abundance: NA; j_gene: TRBJ2-1; CDR3aa: CTSSPGQGAVEQFF; CDR3nt: TGCACCAGCAGCCCGGGACAGGGGGCTGTTGAGCAGTTCTTC
d_gene: TRBD1; len: 16; v_gene: TRBV28; abundance: NA; j_gene: TRBJ1-6; CDR3aa: CASSLGDRAPNSPLHF; CDR3nt: TGTGCCAGCAGTTTAGGCGACAGGGCTCCTAATTCACCCCTCCACTTT
d_gene: NA; len: 13; v_gene: TRBV6-1; abundance: few; j_gene: TRBJ1-2; CDR3aa: CASSNPGIYGYTF; CDR3nt: TGTGCCAGCTCCAATCCGGGGATCTATGGCTACACCTTC
d_gene: NA; len: 15; v_gene: TRBV18; abundance: once; j_gene: TRBJ2-2; CDR3aa: CASSPGLYGTGELFF; CDR3nt: TGTGCCAGCTCACCAGGGCTGTATGGCACCGGGGAGCTGTTTTTT
d_gene: NA; len: 15; v_gene: TRBV5-1; abundance: once; j_gene: TRBJ2-2; CDR3aa: CASRQGLAATGELFF; CDR3nt: TGCGCCAGCCGGCAGGGGTTGGCAGCCACCGGGGAGCTGTTTTTT
d_gene: NA; len: 13; v_gene: TRBV6-5; abundance: NA; j_gene: TRBJ2-7; CDR3aa: CASREDSYDEQYF; CDR3nt: TGTGCCAGCAGAGAAGACAGTTATGACGAGCAGTACTTC
d_gene: TRBD1; len: 13; v_gene: TRBV5-1; abundance: few; j_gene: TRBJ1-2; CDR3aa: CASSPQGNYGYTF; CDR3nt: TGCGCCAGCAGCCCACAGGGGAACTATGGCTACACCTTC
d_gene: TRBD1; len: 16; v_gene: TRBV7-6; abundance: NA; j_gene: TRBJ1-1; CDR3aa: CASSSQGSRANTEAFF; CDR3nt: TGTGCCAGCAGCTCACAGGGGAGTCGGGCGAACACTGAAGCTTTCTTT
d_gene: NA; len: 15; v_gene: TRBV2; abundance: NA; j_gene: TRBJ1-4; CDR3aa: CASSTSGQSNEKLFF; CDR3nt: TGTGCCAGCAGTACGTCCGGACAGTCTAATGAAAAACTGTTTTTT
d_gene: NA; len: 12; v_gene: TRBV30; abundance: NA; j_gene: TRBJ2-1; CDR3aa: CAWSVRGNEQFF; CDR3nt: TGTGCCTGGAGTGTAAGGGGCAATGAGCAGTTCTTC
d_gene: NA; len: 15; v_gene: TRBV7-3; abundance: NA; j_gene: TRBJ2-5; CDR3aa: CASSRGGSFQETQYF; CDR3nt: TGTGCCAGCAGCAGGGGGGGAAGCTTCCAAGAGACCCAGTACTTC
d_gene: TRBD1; len: 15; v_gene: TRBV7-2; abundance: NA; j_gene: TRBJ1-2; CDR3aa: CASSLVAGQGNGYTF; CDR3nt: TGTGCCAGCAGCTTAGTAGCGGGACAGGGGAATGGCTACACCTTC
d_gene: NA; len: 14; v_gene: TRBV2; abundance: once; j_gene: TRBJ1-4; CDR3aa: CASSVGQNHEKLFF; CDR3nt: TGTGCCAGCAGCGTAGGACAGAACCATGAAAAACTGTTTTTT
d_gene: TRBD1; len: 13; v_gene: TRBV7-2; abundance: NA; j_gene: TRBJ1-1; CDR3aa: CASRGQGNAEAFF; CDR3nt: TGTGCCAGCAGGGGACAGGGTAACGCTGAAGCTTTCTTT
d_gene: TRBD2; len: 14; v_gene: TRBV19; abundance: NA; j_gene: TRBJ2-3; CDR3aa: CASNPGLASDTQYF; CDR3nt: TGTGCCAGTAACCCGGGACTAGCGTCAGATACGCAGTATTTT
d_gene: NA; len: 16; v_gene: TRBV5-1; abundance: NA; j_gene: TRBJ2-1; CDR3aa: CASSRGSIGPYNEQFF; CDR3nt: TGCGCCAGCAGCCGCGGCTCGATCGGTCCCTACAATGAGCAGTTCTTC
d_gene: NA; len: 17; v_gene: TRBV1; abundance: NA; j_gene: TRBJ2-1; CDR3aa: CTSSQIGLAGWSNEQFF; CDR3nt: TGCACCAGCAGCCAGATAGGACTAGCGGGATGGTCCAATGAGCAGTTCTTC
d_gene: NA; len: 15; v_gene: TRBV7-2; abundance: NA; j_gene: TRBJ2-3; CDR3aa: CASSLGDRFADTQYF; CDR3nt: TGTGCCAGCAGCTTAGGAGACAGGTTCGCAGATACGCAGTATTTT
d_gene: NA; len: 14; v_gene: TRBV6-5; abundance: NA; j_gene: TRBJ2-1; CDR3aa: CASAVSLASNEQFF; CDR3nt: TGTGCCAGCGCCGTCTCACTAGCATCCAATGAGCAGTTCTTC
d_gene: NA; len: 13; v_gene: TRBV6-1; abundance: NA; j_gene: TRBJ2-7; CDR3aa: CASALLGVYEQYF; CDR3nt: TGTGCCAGCGCCCTCCTCGGAGTATACGAGCAGTACTTC
d_gene: NA; len: 15; v_gene: TRBV9; abundance: NA; j_gene: TRBJ1-5; CDR3aa: CASSVGSSGNQPQHF; CDR3nt: TGTGCCAGCAGCGTAGGGTCCAGCGGCAATCAGCCCCAGCATTTT
d_gene: TRBD1; len: 15; v_gene: TRBV7-6; abundance: NA; j_gene: TRBJ1-4; CDR3aa: CAGSNSGGTNEKLFF; CDR3nt: TGTGCCGGCAGCAACTCAGGGGGGACTAATGAAAAACTGTTTTTT
d_gene: NA; len: 20; v_gene: TRBV5-4; abundance: NA; j_gene: TRBJ2-1; CDR3aa: CASSLTGTVRGRGAKNEQFF; CDR3nt: TGTGCCAGCAGCTTGACCGGGACAGTAAGGGGGCGGGGGGCGAAAAATGAGCAGTTCTTC
d_gene: NA; len: 13; v_gene: TRBV5-1; abundance: once; j_gene: TRBJ2-5; CDR3aa: CASSRGEFETQYF; CDR3nt: TGCGCCAGCAGCAGAGGAGAGTTCGAGACCCAGTACTTC
d_gene: NA; len: 13; v_gene: TRBV5-1; abundance: few; j_gene: TRBJ2-1; CDR3aa: CASSLPYPGSEFF; CDR3nt: TGCGCCAGCAGCTTGCCCTATCCAGGGTCCGAGTTCTTC
d_gene: NA; len: 13; v_gene: TRBV6-1; abundance: NA; j_gene: TRBJ2-2; CDR3aa: CALQQPNTGELFF; CDR3nt: TGTGCCCTACAGCAACCGAACACCGGGGAGCTGTTTTTT
d_gene: NA; len: 14; v_gene: TRBV6-6; abundance: once; j_gene: TRBJ2-7; CDR3aa: CASRAGRNSYEQYF; CDR3nt: TGTGCCAGCAGGGCAGGGCGAAACTCCTACGAGCAGTACTTC
d_gene: NA; len: 15; v_gene: TRBV6-6; abundance: NA; j_gene: TRBJ1-5; CDR3aa: CASTISSMSNQPQHF; CDR3nt: TGTGCCAGCACCATCAGTTCCATGAGCAATCAGCCCCAGCATTTT
d_gene: NA; len: 15; v_gene: TRBV19; abundance: NA; j_gene: TRBJ2-1; CDR3aa: CASSTRTGTGNEQFF; CDR3nt: TGTGCCAGTAGTACCCGGACGGGAACCGGCAATGAGCAGTTCTTC
d_gene: NA; len: 13; v_gene: TRBV28; abundance: NA; j_gene: TRBJ1-1; CDR3aa: CASINGGGMEAFF; CDR3nt: TGTGCCAGCATTAATGGTGGCGGGATGGAAGCTTTCTTT
d_gene: TRBD2; len: 15; v_gene: TRBV5-1; abundance: few; j_gene: TRBJ2-7; CDR3aa: CASSLTSGGGYEQYF; CDR3nt: TGCGCCAGCAGCTTGACTAGCGGGGGGGGCTACGAGCAGTACTTC
d_gene: NA; len: 14; v_gene: TRBV9; abundance: once; j_gene: TRBJ1-6; CDR3aa: CASSVGSADSPLHF; CDR3nt: TGTGCCAGCAGCGTTGGAAGTGCGGATTCACCCCTCCACTTT
d_gene: NA; len: 15; v_gene: TRBV4-2; abundance: NA; j_gene: TRBJ2-6; CDR3aa: CASSQDPRETNVLTF; CDR3nt: TGTGCCAGCAGCCAAGATCCCCGAGAAACCAACGTCCTGACTTTC
d_gene: NA; len: 14; v_gene: TRBV28; abundance: NA; j_gene: TRBJ2-7; CDR3aa: CASMIGSLGGEQYF; CDR3nt: TGTGCCAGCATGATAGGTAGCCTAGGAGGCGAGCAGTACTTC